The 8 T cell receptor beta chains given below trace back to one sample, sequenced in a study of graft-versus-host responses after intestinal transplantation. Sequenced by immunoSEQ multiplex PCR; TCRdb stores in-frame clones only, minus some. The sample has almost 85,000 clones; 90% to 95% are singletons. Their antigens are not known. Sample: unstimulated CD4+ T cells sorted from spleen or lymph node cells, taken before intestinal transplant. These receptors came from a human donor who received an intestinal transplant.

In regard to this clone: No conserved phenylalanine or tryptophan is present at the end of the CDR3, so a read error is the likely explanation. This rearrangement joins TRBV5-6 to TRBJ1-2; maybe TRBD1 (6 bases). From germline, CDR1 is SGHDT and CDR2 YYEEEE. This CDR3 has 13 amino acids. The V end lost 7 bases, the J end lost 2 bases, and 12 bases lay between the germline ends. The CDR3 sequence is CASGLGTNYGYTL. The CDR3 region has the DNA TGTGCCAGCGGGTTGGGGACAAACTATGGCTACACCCTC.

The genes are TRBV29-1 and TRBJ2-6; D unresolved. The CDR3 runs 12 residues. Trimming pared 4 bases from V and 6 bases from J, leaving 7 bases between. Per germline, CDR1 SQVTM and CDR2 ANQGSEA. CDR3 sequence: CSVVTEANVLTF. The CDR3 DNA sequence: TGCAGCGTTGTTACTGAGGCCAACGTCCTGACTTTC.

This chain connects TRBV7-8 to TRBJ2-1; 7 nucleotides line up with TRBD1. This CDR3 region has 14 residues. V shed 6 bases and J 2 bases; nucleotides not matched to a gene: 4. The germline gives CDR1 SGHVS, CDR2 FQNEAQ. CDR3 DNA: TGTGCCAGCAGTCCTCAGGGGGCCTACAATGAGCAGTTCTTC. Its protein is CASSPQGAYNEQFF.

This chain links TRBV2 with TRBJ2-7; D uncertain. The CDR3 covers 12 residues. Germline V gene lookup returns CDR1 SNHLY and CDR2 FYNNEI. Deletions cut 5 bases from V and 2 bases from J, with 7 bases between. In nucleotides, the CDR3 is TGTGCCAGCAGTTACACAACCTACGAGCAGTACTTC. Amino acid sequence: CASSYTTYEQYF.

This clone was seen a single time. V is TRBV9 and J is TRBJ2-7; D might be TRBD1 (6 bases). Germline V lookup: CDR1 SGDLS, CDR2 YYNGEE. There are 13 residues in the CDR3. The V gene lost 4 bases and the J gene lost 7 bases, with 15 bases spanning the gap. The CDR3 DNA reads TGTGCCAGCAGCCCCCAACAGGGAGCAGAGCAGTACTTC. Protein: CASSPQQGAEQYF. Using reference TRBV9 and TRBJ2-7 for the parts outside the CDR3, the full variable domain is DSGVTQTPKHLITATGQRVTLRCSPRSGDLSVYWYQQSLDQGLQFLIQYYNGEERAKGNILERFSAQQFPDLHSELNLSSLELGDSALYFCASSPQQGAEQYFGPGTRLTVT.

This rearrangement joins TRBV7-9 to TRBJ1-1; the match to TRBD1 covers 8 bases. The ends lost 5 bases at V and 4 bases at J; junction bases unmatched: 9. This CDR3 spans 15 amino acids. Per the germline V gene, CDR1 is SEHNR and CDR2 is FQNEAQ (reference sequence). CDR3 loop: CASSRPDRAVTEAFF. The CDR3 DNA sequence: TGTGCCAGCAGCCGACCGGACAGGGCAGTCACTGAAGCTTTCTTT. Variable domain in full (rest from reference TRBV7-9 and TRBJ1-1): DTGVSQNPRHKITKRGQNVTFRCDPISEHNRLYWYRQTLGQGPEFLTYFQNEAQLEKSRLLSDRFSAERPKGSFSTLEIQRTEQGDSAMYLCASSRPDRAVTEAFFGQGTRLTVV.

The chain recombines TRBV5-1 with TRBJ2-2; possibly TRBD2 for D (5 bases). CDR3 length equals 14 residues. V dropped 3 bases and J dropped 3 bases, with 9 bases sitting between them. Germline V CDR1 and CDR2: SGHRS, YFSETQ. The chain's CDR3 is CASSSGLDTGELFF. The CDR3 bases are TGCGCCAGCAGCTCAGGACTGGACACCGGGGAGCTGTTTTTT.

The chain links TRBV11-2 to TRBJ1-1; 10 positions match TRBD1. Germline V lookup: CDR1 SGHAT, CDR2 FQNNGV. Germline trimming cut 6 bases from V and 7 bases from J; bases unmatched to any gene: 11. The CDR3 contains 15 residues. The CDR3 reads CASRATGGSGGEAFF. The CDR3 DNA reads TGTGCCAGCAGAGCGACAGGGGGCTCGGGAGGTGAAGCTTTCTTT.